This TCR beta chain was sequenced for a study of PD-1 blockade in classical Hodgkin lymphoma. Broader study findings: Newly diagnosed patients had baseline TCR diversity that was reportedly lower than that of healthy donors. Patients who initiated nivolumab within 1 year of ASCT were excluded. The drivers behind the repertoire differences, possibly disease activity or prior therapy, remain undefined. TCR diversity rose significantly by C4D1 in CD4+ but not CD8+ cells.

The method was immunoSEQ multiplex PCR; TCRdb's version includes in-frame clones alone and lacks a portion of them. The sample holds fewer than 65,000 clones; around 89% are singletons and the top ten take over 14%. Relapses following autologous stem cell transplantation were seen in all patients, with brentuximab vedotin exposure varying. V lost 3 bases to trimming and J lost 5 bases; unmatched junction nucleotides: 11. This CDR3 spans 16 amino acids. The germline CDR1 and CDR2 sequences are KGHSH and LQKENI. For this clone: Its specificity is not known.

The chain uses TRBV18 and TRBJ1-2; 8 bases are shared with TRBD1. The material was peripheral blood mononuclear cells (PBMCs), obtained at baseline. The TCR was taken from a human donor with classical Hodgkin lymphoma. DNA of the CDR3: TGTGCCAGCTCACCCGGACAGGGCGGGCCGGGTTATGGCTACACCTTC. It translates to CASSPGQGGPGYGYTF.